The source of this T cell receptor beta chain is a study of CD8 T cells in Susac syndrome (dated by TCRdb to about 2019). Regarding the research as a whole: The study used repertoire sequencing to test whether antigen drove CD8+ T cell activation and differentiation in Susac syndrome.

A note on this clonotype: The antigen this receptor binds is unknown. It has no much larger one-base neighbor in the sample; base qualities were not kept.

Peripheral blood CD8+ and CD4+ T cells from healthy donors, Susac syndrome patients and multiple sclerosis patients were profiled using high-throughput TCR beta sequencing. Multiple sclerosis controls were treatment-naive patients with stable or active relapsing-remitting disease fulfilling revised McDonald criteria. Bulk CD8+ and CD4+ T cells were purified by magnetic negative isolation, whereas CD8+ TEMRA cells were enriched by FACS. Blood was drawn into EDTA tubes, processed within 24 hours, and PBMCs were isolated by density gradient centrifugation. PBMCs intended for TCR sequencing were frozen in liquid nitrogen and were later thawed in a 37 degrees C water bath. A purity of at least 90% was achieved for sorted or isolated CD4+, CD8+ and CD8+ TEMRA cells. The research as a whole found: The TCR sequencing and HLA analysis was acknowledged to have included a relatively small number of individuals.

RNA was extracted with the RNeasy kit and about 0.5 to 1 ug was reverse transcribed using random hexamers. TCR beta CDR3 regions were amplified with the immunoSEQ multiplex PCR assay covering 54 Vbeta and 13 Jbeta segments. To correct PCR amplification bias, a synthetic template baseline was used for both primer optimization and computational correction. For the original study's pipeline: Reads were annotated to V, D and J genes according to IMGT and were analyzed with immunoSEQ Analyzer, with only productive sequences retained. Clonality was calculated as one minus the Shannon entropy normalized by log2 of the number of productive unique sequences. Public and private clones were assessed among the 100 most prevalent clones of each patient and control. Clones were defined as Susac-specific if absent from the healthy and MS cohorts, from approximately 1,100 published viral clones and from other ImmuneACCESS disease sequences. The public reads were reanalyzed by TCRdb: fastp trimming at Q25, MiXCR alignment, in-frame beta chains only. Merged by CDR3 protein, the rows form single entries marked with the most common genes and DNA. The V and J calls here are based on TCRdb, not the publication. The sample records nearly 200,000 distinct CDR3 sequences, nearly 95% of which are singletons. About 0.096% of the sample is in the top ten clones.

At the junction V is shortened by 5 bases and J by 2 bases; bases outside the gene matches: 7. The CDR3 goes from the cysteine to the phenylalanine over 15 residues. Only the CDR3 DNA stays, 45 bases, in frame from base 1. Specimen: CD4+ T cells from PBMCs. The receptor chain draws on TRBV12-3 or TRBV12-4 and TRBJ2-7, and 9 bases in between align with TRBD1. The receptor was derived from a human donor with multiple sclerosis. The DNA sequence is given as TGTGCCAGCAGTAGCACCGGGACAGGGACCTACGAGCAGTACTTC. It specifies CASSSTGTGTYEQYF.